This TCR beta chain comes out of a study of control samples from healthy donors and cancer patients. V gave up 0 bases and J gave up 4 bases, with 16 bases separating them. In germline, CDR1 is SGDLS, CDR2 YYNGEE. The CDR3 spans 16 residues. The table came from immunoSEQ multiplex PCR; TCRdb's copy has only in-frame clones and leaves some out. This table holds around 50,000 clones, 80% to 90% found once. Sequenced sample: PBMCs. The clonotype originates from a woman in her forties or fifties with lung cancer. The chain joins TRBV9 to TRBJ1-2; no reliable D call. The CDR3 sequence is CASSVDTRALPYGYTF. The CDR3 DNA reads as TGTGCCAGCAGCGTAGATACCCGAGCTCTACCCTATGGCTACACCTTC. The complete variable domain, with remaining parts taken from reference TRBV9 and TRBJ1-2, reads DSGVTQTPKHLITATGQRVTLRCSPRSGDLSVYWYQQSLDQGLQFLIQYYNGEERAKGNILERFSAQQFPDLHSELNLSSLELGDSALYFCASSVDTRALPYGYTFGSGTRLTVV.